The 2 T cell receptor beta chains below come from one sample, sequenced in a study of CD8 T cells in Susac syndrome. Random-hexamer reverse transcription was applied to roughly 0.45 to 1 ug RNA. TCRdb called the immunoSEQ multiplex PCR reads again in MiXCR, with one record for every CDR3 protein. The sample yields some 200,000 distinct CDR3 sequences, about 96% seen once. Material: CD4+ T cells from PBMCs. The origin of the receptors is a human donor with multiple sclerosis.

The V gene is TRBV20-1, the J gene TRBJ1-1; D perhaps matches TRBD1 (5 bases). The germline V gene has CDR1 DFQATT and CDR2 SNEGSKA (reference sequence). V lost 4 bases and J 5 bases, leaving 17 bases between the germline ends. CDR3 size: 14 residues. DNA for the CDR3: TGCAGTGCTAAAGGGTCCGGGGCAGGAACTGAAGCTTTCTTT. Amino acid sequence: CSAKGSGAGTEAFF.

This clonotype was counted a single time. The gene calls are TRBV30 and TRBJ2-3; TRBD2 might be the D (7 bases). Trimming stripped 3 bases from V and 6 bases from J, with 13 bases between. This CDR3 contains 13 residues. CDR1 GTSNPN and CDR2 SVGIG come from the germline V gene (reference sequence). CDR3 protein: CAWRTGGLDTQYF. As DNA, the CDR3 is TGTGCCTGGAGAACGGGGGGCTTGGATACGCAGTATTTT.